The T cell receptor (beta chain) described here comes from a study of PD-1 blockade in classical Hodgkin lymphoma. Study context: The study gave patients nivolumab 3 mg/kg intravenously every 2 weeks.

The time point here: cycle 4 day 1 (C4D1), after more than 5 weeks of nivolumab. Following autologous stem cell transplantation, relapse occurred in every patient, and exposure to brentuximab vedotin varied. The V end was cut by 6 bases, the J end by 11 bases, with 17 bases between. CDR3 length: 11 amino acids. CDR1 DFQATT and CDR2 SNEGSKA come from the germline V gene (reference sequence). Libraries were prepared by immunoSEQ multiplex PCR; TCRdb keeps only in-frame clonotypes and omits some of them. The repertoire has 75,000 to 100,000 clones, roughly 91% of them found once; the top ten carry less than 2%.

The J gene is TRBJ2-7, the V gene TRBV20-1; D call uncertain. The TCR was taken from a human donor with classical Hodgkin lymphoma. The sample here was peripheral blood mononuclear cells (PBMCs), taken before the fourth cycle of nivolumab. The CDR3 sequence: CSAEEKITEYF. In nucleotides, the CDR3 is TGCAGTGCAGAAGAGAAGATAACGGAGTACTTC.